This TCR beta chain was identified during a study of blood T cell repertoires in COVID-19. At the level of the study: The United States, Italy and Spain were the sources of the acute and convalescent COVID-19 samples.

The CDR3 totals 13 residues. Between the trimmed V and J ends, which lost 8 bases and 4 bases, there was a span of 12 bases. In germline, CDR1 is MNHEY, CDR2 SVGAGI. In the authors' methods: How many nucleated cells were present was estimated from reference gene primer amplification. Generated by immunoSEQ multiplex PCR, the TCRdb table keeps only in-frame clones and is missing some. From that table come the V and J calls and clone size; the DNA was used to work out D and trimming. This table has over 85,000 clones, more than 75% appearing once. The sample was peripheral blood. The sequence was collected from a man aged 45 to 65 with active or convalescent COVID-19. J is TRBJ1-5 and V is TRBV6-5, with D possibly being TRBD1 (5 bases). CDR3 nucleotides: TGTGCCAGCCACGGGGGTTCAAATCAGCCCCAGCATTTT. This gives the protein CASHGGSNQPQHF.